A single sample is the source of the 12 T cell receptor beta chains below, sequenced in a study of OX40 agonist ivuxolimab in advanced cancers. This table comes from immunoSEQ multiplex PCR, and its TCRdb copy is limited to in-frame clones, with some not included. The sample shows approximately 160,000 clones, 85% to 95% of them seen only once. Here the sequenced sample was CD4+ or CD8+ T cells sorted from blood, taken in a trial of the OX40 agonist ivuxolimab. The receptors come from an adult with an advanced solid tumor such as melanoma, head and neck, liver or kidney cancer.

J is TRBJ1-1 and V is TRBV5-4, with TRBD1 matching 9 bases. V trimming: 1 base; J trimming: 0 bases; junction bases outside the gene matches: 10. The length of the CDR3 is 18 residues. Germline CDR1 reads SGHNT; CDR2 reads YYREEE (reference sequence). The CDR3 protein is CASSLKGGTGRLNTEAFF. The DNA for the CDR3 is TGTGCCAGCAGCTTGAAGGGCGGGACAGGGAGATTGAACACTGAAGCTTTCTTT.

The V and J genes are TRBV9 and TRBJ2-7, with D possibly matching TRBD2 (6 bases). Germline V gene data show CDR1 as SGDLS and CDR2 as YYNGEE. The CDR3 is 14 amino acids. The V end lost 4 bases, the J end lost 4 bases, and 15 bases lay between the germline ends. The CDR3 bases are TGTGCCAGCAGCTCCGGAGGGCAACCTTACGAGCAGTACTTC. It yields the protein CASSSGGQPYEQYF.

This clone was detected once. The gene calls are TRBV9 and TRBJ2-2, with 7 positions matching TRBD1. CDR3 length equals 16 residues. Trimming at V came to 4 bases and at J to 5 bases, leaving 11 bases not matched to a gene. Germline CDR1 reads SGDLS; CDR2 reads YYNGEE. Here the CDR3 reads CASSRPPGQLTGELFF. In DNA form, the CDR3 reads TGTGCCAGCAGCAGGCCACCGGGACAGTTAACCGGGGAGCTGTTTTTT.

This rearrangement joins TRBV19 to TRBJ1-3; no definite D call. Between the trimmed V and J ends, which lost 8 bases and 0 bases, there was a span of 5 bases. The CDR3 loop spans 12 amino acids. Germline V gene data show CDR1 as LNHDA and CDR2 as SQIVND (reference sequence). The CDR3 here is CASGSSGNTIYF. In DNA form, the CDR3 reads TGTGCCAGTGGCAGCTCTGGAAACACCATATATTTT.

The table lists this clone with a few counts. This chain joins TRBV4-2 and TRBJ2-3; no clear D. Germline V gene sequence: CDR1 LGHNA, CDR2 YNFKEQ. V lost 4 bases and J 1 base, leaving 6 bases between the germline ends. This CDR3 has 13 residues. The CDR3 sequence: CASSRMGTDTQYF. Here the CDR3 DNA reads TGTGCCAGCAGCCGAATGGGCACAGATACGCAGTATTTT.

The V and J genes are TRBV5-6 and TRBJ1-5; D not resolved. Germline V gives CDR1 SGHDT, CDR2 YYEEEE. The V end lost 4 bases, the J end lost 3 bases, and 14 bases lay between the germline ends. CDR3 length: 15 residues. The CDR3: CASSLGAVLNQPQHF. As DNA, the CDR3 is TGTGCCAGCAGCCTTGGCGCTGTCCTCAATCAGCCCCAGCATTTT.

The rearrangement uses TRBV7-9 and TRBJ2-3, with D hard to call. From germline, CDR1 is SEHNR and CDR2 FQNEAQ (reference sequence). V lost 7 bases and J lost 0, with 14 bases in between. This CDR3 region has 15 residues. The CDR3 reads CASTSSHDSTDTQYF. CDR3 nucleotides: TGTGCCAGCACTTCGTCCCACGATAGCACAGATACGCAGTATTTT.

This clone was detected only once. This chain uses TRBV28 with TRBJ2-5, with D perhaps matching TRBD1 (5 bases). TRBJ2-7 matches the DNA end more closely, so the J call is doubtful. The V gene's germline CDR1 is MDHEN and CDR2 SYDVKM. The CDR3 extends over 12 amino acids. The CDR3 coding sequence is TGTGCCAGCAGTTCAGGGTTTTACGAGCAGTACTTC. Its protein is CASSSGFYEQYF.

In DNA form, the CDR3 reads TGTGCCAGCAGTGCCCAAAGACAGGGGGCCGAAGAGACCCAGTACTTC. It yields the protein CASSAQRQGAEETQYF. The chain joins TRBV2 to TRBJ2-5; 10 bases are a match to TRBD1. The germline CDR1 and CDR2 sequences are SNHLY and FYNNEI. With 4 bases clipped from V and 3 bases from J, the junction kept 8 bases outside the gene matches. The CDR3 is made up of 16 amino acids.

The gene calls are TRBV18 and TRBJ2-1; 7 bases align to TRBD2. This CDR3 region has 13 residues. The germline CDR1 and CDR2 sequences are KGHSH and LQKENI. V shed 3 bases, J shed 4 bases, and the junction held 0 bases outside the gene matches. The CDR3 loop reads CASSPGGYNEQFF. Written as DNA, the CDR3 is TGTGCCAGCTCACCGGGAGGGTACAATGAGCAGTTCTTC.

This sequence joins TRBV4-1 and TRBJ1-2, with D unclear. Germline-derived CDR1 and CDR2 are MGHRA and YSYEKL. This CDR3 spans 13 amino acids. Trimming left V 0 bases short and J 8 bases short, with 10 bases between. CDR3 DNA sequence: TGCGCCAGCAGCCAAGAATTACGGGGAGGCTACACCTTC. Protein product: CASSQELRGGYTF.

A remark on this clone: This CDR3 is also generated by other DNA sequences in the sample. This chain connects TRBV6-1 to TRBJ1-5; D unresolved. CDR3 length: 13 residues. Trimming took 1 base from V and 4 from J, leaving 5 bases between them. From germline, CDR1 is MNHNS and CDR2 SASEGT. The CDR3 spells CASSEVGNQPQHF. DNA of the CDR3: TGTGCCAGCAGTGAAGTGGGTAATCAGCCCCAGCATTTT.